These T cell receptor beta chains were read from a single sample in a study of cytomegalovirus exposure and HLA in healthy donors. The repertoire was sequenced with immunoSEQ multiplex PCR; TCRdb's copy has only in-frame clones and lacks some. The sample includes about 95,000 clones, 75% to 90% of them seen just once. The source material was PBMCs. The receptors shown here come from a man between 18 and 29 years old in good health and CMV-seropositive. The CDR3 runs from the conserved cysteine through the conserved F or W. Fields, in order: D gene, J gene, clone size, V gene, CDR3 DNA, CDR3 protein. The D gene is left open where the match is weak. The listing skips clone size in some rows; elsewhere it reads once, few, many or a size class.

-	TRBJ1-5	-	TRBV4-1	TGCGCCAGCAGCCCGTCAATCGGCAGGGGAGTGTCTAGCAATCAGCCCCAGCATTTT	CASSPSIGRGVSSNQPQHF
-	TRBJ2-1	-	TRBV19	TGTGCCAGTAGTATAATGGAGCGGAGTTACTACAATGAGCAGTTCTTC	CASSIMERSYYNEQFF
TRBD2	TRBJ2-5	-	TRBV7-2	TGTGCCAGCAGCCCGAGCGGGAGGGGGGTTTGGCAAGAGACCCAGTACTTC	CASSPSGRGVWQETQYF
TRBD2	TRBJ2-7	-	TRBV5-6	TGTGCCAGCAGCATAGGGACTAGCGGCTACGAGCAGTACTTC	CASSIGTSGYEQYF
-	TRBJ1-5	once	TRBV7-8	TGTGCCAGCAGCTTAGCAGGAGGGAAAGGGCAGCCCCAGCATTTT	CASSLAGGKGQPQHF
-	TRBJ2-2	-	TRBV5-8	TGTGCCAGCAGCTTTGAGGGTTACACCGGGGAGCTGTTTTTT	CASSFEGYTGELFF
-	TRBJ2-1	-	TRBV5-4	TGTGCCAGCAGCTTGACAGGGTCCTACAATGAGCAGTTCTTC	CASSLTGSYNEQFF
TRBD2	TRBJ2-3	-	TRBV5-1	TGCGCCAGCAGCTTACCTAGCGGAGATACGCAGTATTTT	CASSLPSGDTQYF
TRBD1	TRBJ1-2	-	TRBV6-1	TGTGCCAGCAGTCTTACGGACAGGGTTACTGGCTACACCTTC	CASSLTDRVTGYTF
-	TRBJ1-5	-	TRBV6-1	TGTGCCAGCAGTGAACGCCGTTACAGGGATAGCAATCAGCCCCAGCATTTT	CASSERRYRDSNQPQHF
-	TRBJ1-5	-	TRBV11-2	TGTGCCAGCAGCTTAGGAGGCAACAATCAGCCCCAGCATTTT	CASSLGGNNQPQHF
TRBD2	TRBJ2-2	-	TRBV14	TGTGCCAGCAGCTTTGATCTAGCGGGAATTAACACCGGGGAGCTGTTTTTT	CASSFDLAGINTGELFF